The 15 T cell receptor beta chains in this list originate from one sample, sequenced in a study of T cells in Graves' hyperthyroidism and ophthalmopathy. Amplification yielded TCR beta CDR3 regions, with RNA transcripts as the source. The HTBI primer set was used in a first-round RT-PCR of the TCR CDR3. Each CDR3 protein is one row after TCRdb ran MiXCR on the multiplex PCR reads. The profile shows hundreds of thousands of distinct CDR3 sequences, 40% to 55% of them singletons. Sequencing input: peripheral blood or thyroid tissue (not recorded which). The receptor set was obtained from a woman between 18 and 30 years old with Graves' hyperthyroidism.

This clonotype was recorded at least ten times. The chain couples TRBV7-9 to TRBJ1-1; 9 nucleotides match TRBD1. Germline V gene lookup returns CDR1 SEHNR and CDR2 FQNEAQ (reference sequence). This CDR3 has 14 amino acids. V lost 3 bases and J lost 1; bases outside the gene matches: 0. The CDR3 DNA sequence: TGTGCCAGCAGCTTGGACAGGGGGAACACTGAAGCTTTCTTT. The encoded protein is CASSLDRGNTEAFF.

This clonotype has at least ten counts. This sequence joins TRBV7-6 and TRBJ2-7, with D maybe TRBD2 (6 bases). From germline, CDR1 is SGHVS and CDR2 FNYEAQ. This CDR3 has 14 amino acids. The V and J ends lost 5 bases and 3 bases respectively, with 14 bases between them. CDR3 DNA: TGTGCCAGCAGCCAAGGGGAGGATGGCTACGAGCAGTACTTC. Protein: CASSQGEDGYEQYF.

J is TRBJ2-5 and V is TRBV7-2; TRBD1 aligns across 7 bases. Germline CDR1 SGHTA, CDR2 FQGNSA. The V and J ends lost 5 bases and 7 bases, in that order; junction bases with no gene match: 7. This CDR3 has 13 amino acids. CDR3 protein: CASSVGGRATQYF. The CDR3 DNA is TGTGCCAGCAGCGTAGGGGGCAGGGCGACCCAGTACTTC.

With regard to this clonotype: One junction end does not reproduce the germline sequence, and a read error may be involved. The CDR3 coding sequence is TGTGCCAGCAGTACCAGGACGTATACCAACTATGGCTACACCTTC. Encoded protein: CASSTRTYTNYGYTF. This chain uses TRBV10-3 with TRBJ1-2; unclear D gene. The CDR3 sequence is 15 residues long. Germline V gene sequence: CDR1 ENHRY, CDR2 SYGVKD.

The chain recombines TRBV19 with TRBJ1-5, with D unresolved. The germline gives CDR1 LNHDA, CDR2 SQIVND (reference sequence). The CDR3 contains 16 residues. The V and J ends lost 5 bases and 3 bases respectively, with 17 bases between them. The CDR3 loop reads CASSPSEAVFNQPQHF. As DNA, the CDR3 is TGTGCCAGTAGTCCCTCCGAAGCAGTTTTCAATCAGCCCCAGCATTTT.

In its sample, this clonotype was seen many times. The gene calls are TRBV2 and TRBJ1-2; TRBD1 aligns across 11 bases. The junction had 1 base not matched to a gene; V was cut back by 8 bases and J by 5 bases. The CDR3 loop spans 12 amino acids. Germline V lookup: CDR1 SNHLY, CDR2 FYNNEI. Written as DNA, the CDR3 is TGTGCCAGCGGGACAGGGGGATATGGCTACACCTTC. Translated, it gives CASGTGGYGYTF.

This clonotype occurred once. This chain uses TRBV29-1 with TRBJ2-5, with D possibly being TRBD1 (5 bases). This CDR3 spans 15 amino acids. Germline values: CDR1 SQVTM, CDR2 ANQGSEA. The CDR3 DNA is TGCGCCAGCAGCCAAGGTGGGGCCCCTTCAGAGACCCAGTACTTC. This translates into CASSQGGAPSETQYF.

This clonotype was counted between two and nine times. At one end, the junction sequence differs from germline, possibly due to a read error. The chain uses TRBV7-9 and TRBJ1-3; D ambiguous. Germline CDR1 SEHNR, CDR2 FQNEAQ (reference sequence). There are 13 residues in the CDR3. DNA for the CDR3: TGCGCCAGCAGCCAAGTAGAGGGAAACACCATATATTTT. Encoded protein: CASSQVEGNTIYF.

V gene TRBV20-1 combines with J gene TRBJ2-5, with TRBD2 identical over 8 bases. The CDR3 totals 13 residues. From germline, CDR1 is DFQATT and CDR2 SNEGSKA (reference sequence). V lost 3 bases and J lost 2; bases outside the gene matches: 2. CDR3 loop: CSASPGGQETQYF. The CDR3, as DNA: TGCAGTGCTAGCCCGGGGGGGCAAGAGACCCAGTACTTC.

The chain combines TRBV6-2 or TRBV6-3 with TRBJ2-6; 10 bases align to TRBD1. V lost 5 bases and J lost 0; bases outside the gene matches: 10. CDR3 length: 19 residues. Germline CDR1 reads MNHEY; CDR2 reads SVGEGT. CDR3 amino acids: CASSLHWDRGLSGANVLTF. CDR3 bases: TGTGCCAGCAGTCTACACTGGGACAGGGGCCTCTCTGGGGCCAACGTCCTGACTTTC.

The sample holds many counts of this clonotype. CDR3 sequence (DNA): TGTGCCAGCAGCTTAATGGCAGGGAAATCACCCCTCCACTTT. Translating it yields CASSLMAGKSPLHF. J is TRBJ1-6 and V is TRBV7-9; weak D call: TRBD1 (5 bases). The germline V gene encodes CDR1 SEHNR and CDR2 FQNEAQ (reference sequence). CDR3 length: 14 amino acids. The germline V and J ends were trimmed by 2 bases and 10 bases, with 12 bases remaining between them.

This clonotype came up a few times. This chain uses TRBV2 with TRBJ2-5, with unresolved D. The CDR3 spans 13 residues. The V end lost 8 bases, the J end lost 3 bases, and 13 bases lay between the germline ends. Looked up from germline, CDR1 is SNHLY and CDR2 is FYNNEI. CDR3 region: CASSPTLEETQYF. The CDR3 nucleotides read TGTGCCAGCTCCCCAACCCTCGAAGAGACCCAGTACTTC.

The CDR3 region has the DNA TGCGCCAGCAGTTTAACGGGAGGGTTGCACGAGCAGTACTTC. Amino acid sequence: CASSLTGGLHEQYF. The chain links TRBV5-1 to TRBJ2-7, with TRBD2 matching over 8 bases. CDR3 length: 14 residues. CDR1 and CDR2 from the germline V gene are SGHRS and YFSETQ. The V segment lost 5 bases and the J segment 5 bases; nucleotides outside the gene matches: 9.

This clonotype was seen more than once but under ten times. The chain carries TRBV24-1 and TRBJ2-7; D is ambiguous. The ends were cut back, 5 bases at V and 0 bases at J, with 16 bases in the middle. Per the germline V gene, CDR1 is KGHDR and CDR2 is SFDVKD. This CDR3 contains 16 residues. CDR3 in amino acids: CATSGGSDTFSYEQYF. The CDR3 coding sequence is TGTGCCACCAGTGGGGGATCAGACACCTTCTCCTACGAGCAGTACTTC.

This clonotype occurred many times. CDR3 in DNA: TGTGCCAGCAGCTCGACCCGGGCGTTCGGCTACACCTTC. It specifies CASSSTRAFGYTF. V is TRBV7-9 and J is TRBJ1-2; D is ambiguous. This CDR3 region has 13 residues. Germline V gene lookup returns CDR1 SEHNR and CDR2 FQNEAQ (reference sequence). V was pared by 4 bases and J by 8 bases, with 14 bases between.